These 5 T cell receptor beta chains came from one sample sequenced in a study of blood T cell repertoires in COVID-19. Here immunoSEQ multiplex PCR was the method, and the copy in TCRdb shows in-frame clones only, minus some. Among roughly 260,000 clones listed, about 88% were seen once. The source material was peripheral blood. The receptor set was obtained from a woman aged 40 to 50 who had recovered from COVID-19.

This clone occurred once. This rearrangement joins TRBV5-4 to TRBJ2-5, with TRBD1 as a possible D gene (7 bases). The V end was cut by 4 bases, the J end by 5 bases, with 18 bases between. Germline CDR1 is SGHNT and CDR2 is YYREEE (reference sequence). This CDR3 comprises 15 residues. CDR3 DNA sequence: TGTGCCAGCAGCCCAGGGGGGCCTGGCAGGGAGACCCAGTACTTC. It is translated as CASSPGGPGRETQYF.

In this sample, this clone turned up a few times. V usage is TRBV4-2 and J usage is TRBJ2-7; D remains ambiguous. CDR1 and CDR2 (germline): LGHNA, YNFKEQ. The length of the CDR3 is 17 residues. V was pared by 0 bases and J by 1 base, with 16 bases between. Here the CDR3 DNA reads TGTGCCAGCAGCCAAGAGATGACTCCGGTATATTCCTACGAGCAGTACTTC. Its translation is CASSQEMTPVYSYEQYF.

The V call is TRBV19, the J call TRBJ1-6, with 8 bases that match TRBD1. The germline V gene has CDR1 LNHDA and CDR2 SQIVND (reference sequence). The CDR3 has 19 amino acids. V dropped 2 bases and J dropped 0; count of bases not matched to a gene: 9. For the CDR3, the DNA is TGTGCCAGTAGTATATTCGGGACAGGTTCGGGCTCCTATAATTCACCCCTCCACTTT. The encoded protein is CASSIFGTGSGSYNSPLHF. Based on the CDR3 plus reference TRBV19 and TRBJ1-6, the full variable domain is DGGITQSPKYLFRKEGQNVTLSCEQNLNHDAMYWYRQDPGQGLRLIYYSQIVNDFQKGDIAEGYSVSREKKESFPLTVTSAQKNPTAFYLCASSIFGTGSGSYNSPLHFGNGTRLTVT.

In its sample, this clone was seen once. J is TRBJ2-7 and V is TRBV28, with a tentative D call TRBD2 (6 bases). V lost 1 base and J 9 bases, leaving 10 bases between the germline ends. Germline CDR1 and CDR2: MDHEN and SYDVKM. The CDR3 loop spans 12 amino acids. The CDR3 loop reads CASSLLAARQYF. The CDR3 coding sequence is TGTGCCAGCAGTTTATTAGCGGCACGGCAGTACTTC.

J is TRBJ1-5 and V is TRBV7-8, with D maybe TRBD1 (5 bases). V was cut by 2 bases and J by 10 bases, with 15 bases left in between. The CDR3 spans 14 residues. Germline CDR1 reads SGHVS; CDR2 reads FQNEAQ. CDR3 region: CASSLPGSPKPQHF. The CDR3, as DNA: TGTGCCAGCAGCTTACCAGGGTCCCCCAAACCCCAGCATTTT. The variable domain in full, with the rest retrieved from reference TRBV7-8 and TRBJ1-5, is GAGVSQSPRYKVAKRGQDVALRCDPISGHVSLFWYQQALGQGPEFLTYFQNEAQLDKSGLPSDRFFAERPEGSVSTLKIQRTQQEDSAVYLCASSLPGSPKPQHFGDGTRLSIL.